The 17 T cell receptor beta chains presented below share a single source sample, sequenced in a study of CD8 T cells in ankylosing spondylitis. These receptors have no known antigen. One entry per CDR3 protein, called by TCRdb with MiXCR from the 5' RACE reads. The sample contains some 400,000 distinct CDR3 sequences, about 20% of which appear only once. Notes on the study in general: Made up of under 10 highly homologous variants, a TCR beta motif appeared characteristic of ankylosing spondylitis blood.

Sequencing input: blood, either unsorted or a sorted T cell fraction (not recorded which). The source of these receptors is a male donor with ankylosing spondylitis.

CDR3 amino acids: CASLRTGVNTGELFF. Written as DNA, the CDR3 is TGTGCCAGCCTCAGGACAGGGGTGAACACCGGGGAGCTGTTTTTT. The chain joins TRBV5-6 to TRBJ2-2; 9 bases agree with TRBD1. Germline CDR1 SGHDT, CDR2 YYEEEE. Trimming cost V 7 bases and J 1 base; bases outside gene matches: 5. The CDR3 is 15 amino acids. The variable domain in full, completed from reference TRBV5-6 and TRBJ2-2, reads DAGVTQSPTHLIKTRGQQVTLRCSPKSGHDTVSWYQQALGQGPQFIFQYYEEEERQRGNFPDRFSGHQFPNYSSELNVNALLLGDSALYLCASLRTGVNTGELFFGEGSRLTVL.

This clonotype appeared a few times. This chain joins TRBV5-1 and TRBJ2-2; a possible D gene is TRBD2 (6 bases). Trimming left V 1 base short and J 3 bases short, with 13 bases between. This CDR3 contains 16 residues. Germline-derived CDR1 and CDR2 are SGHRS and YFSETQ. The CDR3 loop reads CASSLISGLDTGELFF. Written as DNA, the CDR3 is TGCGCCAGCAGCTTGATTTCGGGACTCGACACCGGGGAGCTGTTTTTT.

This clonotype was counted a few times. The chain recombines TRBV27 with TRBJ1-4; 7 bases match TRBD1. There are 13 residues in the CDR3. Trimming at V came to 3 bases and at J to 8 bases, leaving 3 bases not matched to a gene. Germline loops: CDR1 MNHEY, CDR2 SMNVEV (reference sequence). The CDR3 DNA follows: TGTGCCAGCAGTTTGACAGGGAGGGAAAAACTGTTTTTT. Translated, it gives CASSLTGREKLFF. Together with reference TRBV27 and TRBJ1-4, the CDR3 gives the full variable domain: EAQVTQNPRYLITVTGKKLTVTCSQNMNHEYMSWYRQDPGLGLRQIYYSMNVEVTDKGDVPEGYKVSRKEKRNFPLILESPSPNQTSLYFCASSLTGREKLFFGSGTQLSVL.

This clonotype was counted a few times. This rearrangement joins TRBV29-1 to TRBJ1-4; 10 bases are a match to TRBD1. V was pared by 6 bases and J by 8 bases, with 6 bases of the junction left unmatched. CDR3 length: 13 amino acids. Looked up from germline, CDR1 is SQVTM and CDR2 is ANQGSEA. This chain's CDR3 is CSVSGTGAEKLFF. The CDR3 DNA is TGCAGCGTCTCCGGGACAGGGGCGGAAAAACTGTTTTTT.

The gene calls are TRBV20-1 and TRBJ2-5; D is perhaps TRBD1 or TRBD2 (5 bases each). In germline, CDR1 is DFQATT, CDR2 SNEGSKA (reference sequence). The length of the CDR3 is 13 residues. The V and J ends lost 6 bases and 1 base respectively, with 12 bases between them. The CDR3 nucleotides read TGCAGTGCACTTACTGGGGGCCAAGAGACCCAGTACTTC. This gives the protein CSALTGGQETQYF.

The chain links TRBV10-3 to TRBJ1-6; 8 bases match TRBD1. Per germline, CDR1 ENHRY and CDR2 SYGVKD. V was pared by 7 bases and J by 8 bases, with 7 bases of the junction left unmatched. This CDR3 is 14 amino acids long. The CDR3 DNA follows: TGTGCCATCACCCAAGGACAGGGTCATTCACCCCTCCACTTT. Protein product: CAITQGQGHSPLHF.

The rearrangement links TRBV19 to TRBJ2-1; no reliable D call. V was pared by 4 bases and J by 9 bases, with 10 bases between. This CDR3 region has 12 residues. Germline V gene lookup returns CDR1 LNHDA and CDR2 SQIVND (reference sequence). The CDR3 DNA is TGTGCCAGTAGTACGGGTGCTGGTGAGCAGTTCTTC. This encodes CASSTGAGEQFF.

The chain uses TRBV20-1 and TRBJ2-7; 7 bases are a match to TRBD1. Trimming cost V 5 bases and J 2 bases; bases outside gene matches: 9. The CDR3 is 14 amino acids. Germline CDR1 is DFQATT and CDR2 is SNEGSKA (reference sequence). Written as DNA, the CDR3 is TGCAGTGCTGAAGACAGGGAGAGGACCTACGAGCAGTACTTC. It translates to CSAEDRERTYEQYF.

V and J are TRBV7-2 and TRBJ2-2; D not certain. This CDR3 has 15 amino acids. V was cut by 1 base and J by 4 bases, with 10 bases left in between. Germline assignment: CDR1 SGHTA and CDR2 FQGNSA. CDR3 nucleotide sequence: TGTGCCAGCAGCTTAGGGGTGGGATCCACCGGGGAGCTGTTTTTT. Translating gives CASSLGVGSTGELFF. Using reference TRBV7-2 and TRBJ2-2 for the parts outside the CDR3, the full variable domain is GAGVSQSPSNKVTEKGKDVELRCDPISGHTALYWYRQSLGQGLEFLIYFQGNSAPDKSGLPSDRFSAERTGGSVSTLTIQRTQQEDSAVYLCASSLGVGSTGELFFGEGSRLTVL.

The chain joins TRBV28 to TRBJ2-3; 8 positions agree with TRBD1. V lost 6 bases to trimming and J lost 6 bases; unmatched junction nucleotides: 17. CDR3 length equals 17 residues. Germline V gene sequence: CDR1 MDHEN, CDR2 SYDVKM. CDR3 in amino acids: CASRTGGRDGRIDTQYF. The CDR3 DNA reads TGTGCCAGCAGAACAGGGGGGCGGGACGGGCGCATCGATACGCAGTATTTT.

The V gene is TRBV6-1, the J gene TRBJ2-7; D possibly corresponds to TRBD2 (6 bases). V gave up 4 bases and J gave up 2 bases, with 12 bases separating them. This CDR3 region has 14 residues. Germline values: CDR1 MNHNS, CDR2 SASEGT. The DNA for the CDR3 is TGTGCCAGCAGTGGGAGGGTCTTACCCTACGAGCAGTACTTC. It specifies CASSGRVLPYEQYF.

The chain couples TRBV5-1 to TRBJ1-3, with 9 bases lining up with TRBD1. The V gene's germline CDR1 is SGHRS and CDR2 YFSETQ. CDR3 length: 15 residues. V shed 4 bases, J shed 2 bases, and the junction held 4 bases outside the gene matches. The CDR3 region is CASSRTGEPGNTIYF. The DNA of the CDR3 is TGCGCCAGCAGCCGGACAGGGGAGCCTGGAAACACCATATATTTT.

This clonotype was found a few times. V gene TRBV18 combines with J gene TRBJ1-2, with 7 bases that match TRBD1. The CDR3 contains 14 residues. In germline, CDR1 is KGHSH, CDR2 LQKENI. The V and J ends lost 3 bases and 3 bases, in that order; junction bases with no gene match: 4. DNA for the CDR3: TGTGCCAGCTCACCGGACAGGAGTTACTATGGCTACACCTTC. It translates to CASSPDRSYYGYTF. Supplemented by reference TRBV18 and TRBJ1-2, the full variable domain reads NAGVMQNPRHLVRRRGQEARLRCSPMKGHSHVYWYRQLPEEGLKFMVYLQKENIIDESGMPKERFSAEFPKEGPSILRIQQVVRGDSAAYFCASSPDRSYYGYTFGSGTRLTVV.

There are many counts of this clonotype. One end of the junction is discordant with germline, which a read error may explain. This chain links TRBV12-3 or TRBV12-4 with TRBJ1-2, with 7 nucleotides matching TRBD1. The CDR3 covers 14 residues. CDR3 coding DNA: TGTGCCAGCAGCTTAGCCCGGGACAGCTATGGCTACACCTTC. It is translated as CASSLARDSYGYTF.

This clonotype was counted only a few times. The rearrangement joins TRBV14 to TRBJ2-1; D is uncertain. CDR1 is SGHDN and CDR2 is FVKESK in the germline V gene. The V end was cut by 4 bases, the J end by 3 bases, with 13 bases between. This CDR3 is 15 amino acids long. In nucleotides, the CDR3 is TGTGCCAGCAGCCCGGTCCGTCCCGTCTACAATGAGCAGTTCTTC. Residues: CASSPVRPVYNEQFF.

This chain's CDR3 is CSAWDRGSSGANVLTF. The CDR3 DNA is TGCAGTGCTTGGGACAGGGGGTCTTCTGGGGCCAACGTCCTGACTTTC. V is TRBV20-1 and J is TRBJ2-6; 11 bases map to TRBD1. This CDR3 comprises 16 residues. CDR1 DFQATT and CDR2 SNEGSKA come from the germline V gene (reference sequence). V shed 5 bases, J shed 1 base, and the junction held 4 bases outside the gene matches.

V gene TRBV2 combines with J gene TRBJ2-7; TRBD1 might be the D (6 bases). CDR1 and CDR2 (germline): SNHLY, FYNNEI. The CDR3 is 13 amino acids. Trimming stripped 7 bases from V and 3 bases from J, with 13 bases between. CDR3 sequence (DNA): TGTGCCAGCACGAGGACAGCTTTCTACGAGCAGTACTTC. It encodes CASTRTAFYEQYF.